The 30 T cell receptor beta chains presented below share a single source sample, sequenced in a study of vaccination effects on CD4 cells after COVID-19. Expansion with viral peptide pools was applied to antigen-specific CD4+ T cells by the ViraFEST assay prior to sequencing. Culture lasted around eleven days before CD4+ T cell isolation. What these receptors recognize is not known. Profiled with immunoSEQ multiplex PCR; TCRdb holds only in-frame clones, not every one. The sample lists approximately 54,000 clones; around 80% were seen once. The sample consisted of CD4+ T cells from PBMCs cultured with HCoV-229E spike peptides, taken before COVID-19 vaccination. These TCRs come from a human donor who received a COVID-19 vaccine.

V usage is TRBV20-1 and J usage is TRBJ2-1, with 9 positions matching TRBD2. CDR1 is DFQATT and CDR2 is SNEGSKA in the germline V gene (reference sequence). J was trimmed by 7 bases and V by 3 bases; bases with no gene match: 7. The CDR3 contains 14 residues. CDR3 sequence reads: CSASDVAGVNEQFF. The CDR3 DNA is TGCAGTGCTAGTGATGTAGCGGGGGTTAATGAGCAGTTCTTC.

This clone was counted only a few times. This chain links TRBV20-1 with TRBJ2-5; no definite D call. Trimming removed 3 bases at V and 2 bases at J, with 13 bases between. This CDR3 region has 14 residues. Germline V CDR1 and CDR2: DFQATT, SNEGSKA (reference sequence). CDR3 sequence: CSASPSTQQETQYF. CDR3 nucleotide sequence: TGCAGTGCTAGTCCGAGTACCCAACAAGAGACCCAGTACTTC.

This chain joins TRBV28 and TRBJ2-3, with D unresolved. Germline V gene sequence: CDR1 MDHEN, CDR2 SYDVKM. The CDR3 runs 14 residues. The V end lost 1 base, the J end lost 6 bases, and 11 bases lay between the germline ends. Here the CDR3 DNA reads TGTGCCAGCAGTTTATCCCCCCTCACGGATACGCAGTATTTT. Its translation: CASSLSPLTDTQYF.

V gene TRBV6-5 combines with J gene TRBJ1-6; 7 nucleotides match TRBD1. Per germline, CDR1 MNHEY and CDR2 SVGAGI. The length of the CDR3 is 15 residues. The V gene end was trimmed by 2 bases and the J gene end by 6 bases; junction bases not matched to a gene: 4. CDR3 protein: CASSYGGQTNSPLHF. The DNA for the CDR3 is TGTGCCAGCAGTTACGGGGGACAGACTAATTCACCCCTCCACTTT.

The chain joins TRBV24-1 to TRBJ1-4; TRBD1 is a possible D gene (5 bases). Between the trimmed V and J ends, which lost 2 bases and 5 bases, there was a span of 11 bases. From germline, CDR1 is KGHDR and CDR2 SFDVKD. This CDR3 is built from 15 residues. This CDR3 reads CATSDSTGTNEKLFF. CDR3 DNA sequence: TGTGCCACCAGTGATTCCACAGGTACGAATGAAAAACTGTTTTTT.

The chain couples TRBV4-1 to TRBJ2-1; 10 bases align to TRBD2. Trimming took 3 bases from V and 5 from J; bases not matched to a gene: 7. In germline, CDR1 is MGHRA, CDR2 YSYEKL. The CDR3 is 16 residues long. CDR3 DNA sequence: TGCGCCAGCAGCCAGGGCCCTAGCGGGGGTAACAATGAGCAGTTCTTC. It translates to CASSQGPSGGNNEQFF.

This clone was picked up a small number of times. The rearrangement links TRBV29-1 to TRBJ1-5; D possibly corresponds to TRBD1 (6 bases). The CDR3 spans 13 residues. Germline V gene data show CDR1 as SQVTM and CDR2 as ANQGSEA. Trimming removed 4 bases from V and 1 base from J, with 8 bases in between. CDR3 in DNA: TGCAGCGTTGGCAGGGGCAGCAATCAGCCCCAGCATTTT. The encoded protein is CSVGRGSNQPQHF.

This clone has only a few counts. The rearrangement joins TRBV10-1 to TRBJ2-1, with D tentatively TRBD1 or TRBD2 (5 bases each). This CDR3 has 14 amino acids. V was shortened by 3 bases and J by 6 bases, with 12 bases between the two germline ends. CDR1 and CDR2 (germline): WNHNN, SYGVQD (reference sequence). The CDR3 loop reads CASSESGSGNEQFF. CDR3 in DNA: TGCGCCAGCAGTGAATCAGGGAGCGGCAATGAGCAGTTCTTC.

This clone was detected only a few times. The CDR3 sequence: CASGLEGFAGYTF. The DNA of the CDR3 is TGTGCTAGTGGTTTGGAGGGTTTCGCTGGCTACACCTTC. This chain joins TRBV12-5 and TRBJ1-2; D unclear. Germline CDR1 and CDR2: LGHNT and FRNRAP. The CDR3 has 13 residues. V shed 1 base and J shed 7 bases, with 10 bases lying between them.

The V gene is TRBV28, the J gene TRBJ2-2, with D perhaps TRBD1 (5 bases). V lost 1 base and J 3 bases, leaving 12 bases between the germline ends. The germline gives CDR1 MDHEN, CDR2 SYDVKM. The CDR3 runs 16 residues. CDR3 protein: CASSLSQGMDTGELFF. The CDR3 DNA reads as TGTGCCAGCAGTTTATCGCAGGGAATGGACACCGGGGAGCTGTTTTTT.

The chain is built from TRBV18 and TRBJ2-2; TRBD1 might be the D (5 bases). The CDR3 spans 16 residues. Trimming pared 0 bases from V and 5 bases from J, leaving 13 bases between. CDR1 KGHSH and CDR2 LQKENI come from the germline V gene. The CDR3 spells CASSPPNQGGTGELFF. Written as DNA, the CDR3 is TGTGCCAGCTCACCACCCAACCAGGGTGGTACCGGGGAGCTGTTTTTT.

The V call is TRBV5-5, the J call TRBJ2-5, with D uncertain. Germline V gene data show CDR1 as SGHKS and CDR2 as YYEKEE (reference sequence). Trimming pared 5 bases from V and 0 bases from J, leaving 14 bases between. The CDR3 spans 15 residues. CDR3 amino acids: CASSHGRLYQETQYF. The CDR3 nucleotides are TGTGCCAGCAGTCATGGACGGTTGTACCAAGAGACCCAGTACTTC.

The genes are TRBV5-5 and TRBJ1-1; D unresolved. With 0 bases removed from V and 7 bases from J, the gap between germline ends came to 10 bases. The CDR3 totals 13 residues. Germline lookup yields CDR1 SGHKS and CDR2 YYEKEE (reference sequence). CDR3 nucleotides: TGTGCCAGCAGCTTGGGGTTCGTGGTTGAAGCTTTCTTT. Amino acids: CASSLGFVVEAFF.

The rearrangement links TRBV18 to TRBJ1-4; no clear D. In germline, CDR1 is KGHSH, CDR2 LQKENI. This CDR3 is 13 amino acids long. Between the trimmed V and J ends, which lost 2 bases and 5 bases, there was a span of 6 bases. CDR3 coding DNA: TGTGCCAGCTCACCAGGGCAGAATGAAAAACTGTTTTTT. As protein: CASSPGQNEKLFF.

The rearrangement links TRBV10-1 to TRBJ1-1; tentative D call: TRBD1 (6 bases). The CDR3 length is 13 residues. The V gene lost 5 bases and the J gene lost 3 bases, with 10 bases spanning the gap. The germline CDR1 and CDR2 sequences are WNHNN and SYGVQD (reference sequence). CDR3: CASSMAGDTEAFF. In DNA form, the CDR3 reads TGCGCCAGCAGTATGGCAGGGGACACTGAAGCTTTCTTT.

CDR3 protein: CASSKNSYGYTF. The CDR3 DNA reads TGTGCCAGCAGCAAAAACAGCTATGGCTACACCTTC. V usage is TRBV9 and J usage is TRBJ1-2, with no clear D. The ends were cut back, 4 bases at V and 4 bases at J, with 8 bases in the middle. Germline V CDR1 and CDR2: SGDLS, YYNGEE. CDR3 size: 12 residues.

The gene calls are TRBV4-1 and TRBJ2-5, with D perhaps TRBD1 (5 bases). CDR3 length: 15 amino acids. Trimming shortened V by 1 base and J by 2 bases, and 11 bases separated the two germline ends. CDR1 and CDR2 (germline): MGHRA, YSYEKL. The CDR3 DNA reads as TGCGCCAGCAGCCAAGTAGGGGCTATACAAGAGACCCAGTACTTC. It translates to CASSQVGAIQETQYF.

The chain employs TRBV18 and TRBJ2-5; D ambiguous. Germline assignment: CDR1 KGHSH and CDR2 LQKENI. Trimming cost V 2 bases and J 2 bases, with 9 bases left between them. The CDR3 spans 14 residues. The CDR3 reads CASSPTRNQETQYF. The CDR3 DNA sequence: TGTGCCAGCTCACCAACCAGAAATCAAGAGACCCAGTACTTC.

This clone was counted once. In DNA form, the CDR3 reads TGTGCCTGGAGCGGCCCGATGGCTGACTTACTGTTTTTT. The encoded protein is CAWSGPMADLLFF. The J gene is TRBJ1-4, the V gene TRBV30; unclear D gene. There are 13 residues in the CDR3. V was trimmed by 3 bases and J by 13 bases, leaving 18 bases between them. Germline CDR1 and CDR2: GTSNPN and SVGIG (reference sequence).

The chain is built from TRBV5-8 and TRBJ2-1; tentatively, D is TRBD1 or TRBD2 (6 bases each). This CDR3 region has 13 residues. Trimming shortened V by 4 bases and J by 7 bases, and 12 bases separated the two germline ends. Germline loops: CDR1 SGHTS, CDR2 YDEGEE. The CDR3 nucleotides are TGTGCCAGCAGCGGGGGGCGCGGGAATGAGCAGTTCTTC. Translation: CASSGGRGNEQFF.

This clone was found a few times. V gene TRBV27 combines with J gene TRBJ1-2; the D is unclear. Germline values: CDR1 MNHEY, CDR2 SMNVEV (reference sequence). The CDR3 contains 15 residues. Deletions cut 6 bases from V and 3 bases from J, with 17 bases between. This CDR3 is CASRVVGRRDYGYTF. For the CDR3, the DNA is TGTGCCAGCAGGGTCGTTGGGAGGCGGGACTATGGCTACACCTTC.

The chain employs TRBV19 and TRBJ2-2, with a tentative D call TRBD1 (6 bases). CDR1 is LNHDA and CDR2 is SQIVND in the germline V gene (reference sequence). The V end lost 7 bases, the J end lost 2 bases, and 14 bases lay between the germline ends. This CDR3 has 15 residues. The CDR3 sequence is CASTLQGVNTGELFF. The CDR3 bases are TGTGCCAGTACACTACAGGGCGTTAACACCGGGGAGCTGTTTTTT.

The V and J genes are TRBV5-1 and TRBJ2-5, with TRBD2 identical over 15 bases. V was pared by 4 bases and J by 2 bases, with 3 bases of the junction left unmatched. The germline gives CDR1 SGHRS, CDR2 YFSETQ. The CDR3 spans 16 residues. The DNA of the CDR3 is TGCGCCAGCAGCGCCGGACTAGCGGGGGGGCAAGAGACCCAGTACTTC. Its translation: CASSAGLAGGQETQYF.

This clone showed up just once. The V and J genes are TRBV28 and TRBJ1-5; D call uncertain. V was trimmed by 3 bases and J by 3 bases, leaving 6 bases between them. The CDR3 has 13 residues. Germline values: CDR1 MDHEN, CDR2 SYDVKM. The DNA of the CDR3 is TGTGCCAGCAGTTTCAGGACCAATCAGCCCCAGCATTTT. As protein: CASSFRTNQPQHF.

This chain joins TRBV5-1 and TRBJ2-5; maybe TRBD2 (6 bases). The CDR3 has 14 residues. Trimming took 4 bases from V and 2 from J, leaving 12 bases between them. CDR1 is SGHRS, CDR2 YFSETQ, per germline. CDR3 nucleotides: TGCGCCAGCAGCCCCGGGACTTCGCAAGAGACCCAGTACTTC. Translation gives CASSPGTSQETQYF.

In its sample, this clone was seen once. The chain links TRBV9 to TRBJ2-5; tentatively, D is TRBD2 (7 bases). Germline-derived CDR1 and CDR2 are SGDLS and YYNGEE. Deletions cut 0 bases from V and 5 bases from J, with 17 bases between. This CDR3 spans 16 amino acids. The CDR3 loop reads CASSVGRGGRVETQYF. The CDR3 bases are TGTGCCAGCAGCGTAGGGAGGGGGGGCCGGGTGGAGACCCAGTACTTC.

The rearrangement uses TRBV19 and TRBJ1-3; possible D gene TRBD1, 5 bases. The CDR3 covers 16 residues. Trimming removed 3 bases at V and 0 bases at J, with 12 bases between. Germline V gene data show CDR1 as LNHDA and CDR2 as SQIVND (reference sequence). The CDR3: CASSISDSFSGNTIYF. CDR3 DNA: TGTGCCAGTAGTATTTCTGACAGCTTCTCTGGAAACACCATATATTTT. Variable domain in full (rest from reference TRBV19 and TRBJ1-3): DGGITQSPKYLFRKEGQNVTLSCEQNLNHDAMYWYRQDPGQGLRLIYYSQIVNDFQKGDIAEGYSVSREKKESFPLTVTSAQKNPTAFYLCASSISDSFSGNTIYFGEGSWLTVV.

The rearrangement joins TRBV30 to TRBJ1-1; unclear D gene. CDR1 GTSNPN and CDR2 SVGIG come from the germline V gene (reference sequence). The CDR3 consists of 13 residues. V was clipped by 0 bases and J by 4 bases, with 9 bases between them. The CDR3 nucleotides are TGTGCCTGGAGTGTTCAGGATGTCACTGAAGCTTTCTTT. This codes for CAWSVQDVTEAFF.

This rearrangement joins TRBV28 to TRBJ2-7; 16 bases are shared with TRBD2. The CDR3 runs 16 residues. Germline V gene lookup returns CDR1 MDHEN and CDR2 SYDVKM. The trim removed 5 bases at V and 2 bases at J, leaving 3 bases unmatched. The chain's CDR3 is CASSPGTSGGAYEQYV. The CDR3 DNA reads TGTGCCAGCAGTCCTGGGACTAGCGGGGGGGCCTACGAGCAGTACGTC.

The chain is built from TRBV27 and TRBJ2-1; 12 bases are a match to TRBD1. Germline CDR1 reads MNHEY; CDR2 reads SMNVEV (reference sequence). CDR3 length: 18 residues. V dropped 6 bases and J dropped 5; count of bases not matched to a gene: 14. The CDR3 nucleotides are TGTGCCAGCAGCTTCCCACGACCGGGACAGGGGGCACACAATGAGCAGTTCTTC. The encoded protein is CASSFPRPGQGAHNEQFF.